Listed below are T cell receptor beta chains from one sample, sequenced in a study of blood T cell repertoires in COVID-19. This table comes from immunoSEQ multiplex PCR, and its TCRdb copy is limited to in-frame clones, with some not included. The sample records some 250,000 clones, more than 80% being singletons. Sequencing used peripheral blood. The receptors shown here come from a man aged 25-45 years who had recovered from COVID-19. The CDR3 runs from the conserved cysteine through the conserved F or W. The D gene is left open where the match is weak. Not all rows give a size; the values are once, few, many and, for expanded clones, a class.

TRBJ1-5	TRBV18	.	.	TGTGCCAGCTCACGCCGAACCACAGGGCGAGATAGCAATCAGCCCCAGCATTTT	CASSRRTTGRDSNQPQHF
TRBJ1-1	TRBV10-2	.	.	TGCGCCAGCAGTGAGTCGGGGGGGGCGTGGATCAAAGCTTTCTTT	CASSESGGAWIKAFF
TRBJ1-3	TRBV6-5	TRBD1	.	TGTGCCAGCAGTTACTCCGGACAGGGATCTGGAAACACCATATATTTT	CASSYSGQGSGNTIYF
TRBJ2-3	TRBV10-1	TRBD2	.	TGCGCCAGCAGTGACCAGCGGGGGGCCCCAGATACGCAGTATTTT	CASSDQRGAPDTQYF
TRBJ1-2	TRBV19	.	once	TGTGCCAGTGGGTCACTAAGGGGCGGCTACACCTTC	CASGSLRGGYTF
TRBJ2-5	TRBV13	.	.	TGTGCCAGCAGCTCGACGTCAGGGTCTACAGAGACCCAGTACTTC	CASSSTSGSTETQYF
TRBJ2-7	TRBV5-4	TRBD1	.	TGTGCCAGCAGCTGGGACAGGGGAGAAGGGCAGTACTTC	CASSWDRGEGQYF
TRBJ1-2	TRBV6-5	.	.	TGTGCCAGCAGTTACTCAAGGAGCGGCGCTTATGGCTACACCTTC	CASSYSRSGAYGYTF
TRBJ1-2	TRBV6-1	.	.	TGTGCCAGCAGTGAACTTTCGAGGGACTATGGCTACACCTTC	CASSELSRDYGYTF
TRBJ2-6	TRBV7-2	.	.	TGTGCCAGCAGCTTTGGAGGGGCTGGGGCCAACGTCCTGACTTTC	CASSFGGAGANVLTF
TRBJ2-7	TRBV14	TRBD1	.	TGTGCCAGCAGCCCCCTTGACAGGGACCACGAGCAGTACTTC	CASSPLDRDHEQYF